This paragraph covers one T cell receptor (beta chain) sequence. Data came from immunoSEQ multiplex PCR; TCRdb stores just in-frame clones and leaves some out. Of 100,000 to 150,000 clones in the sample, over 75% were seen once. The sample belongs to a study of cytotoxic CD8 clonotypes in ibrutinib-treated CLL. With 5 bases removed from V and 2 bases from J, the gap between germline ends came to 13 bases. This CDR3 contains 15 residues. Germline values: CDR1 SGHVS, CDR2 FQNEAQ. Sequenced here: PBMCs, sampled after 24 months of ibrutinib treatment. The TCR comes from a human donor with chronic lymphocytic leukemia. The chain employs TRBV7-8 and TRBJ1-5; D is perhaps TRBD1 (5 bases). The CDR3 DNA sequence: TGTGCCAGCAGCCCAACAGAGGGGCGCAATCAGCCCCAGCATTTT. The encoded protein is CASSPTEGRNQPQHF.